The T cell receptor (beta chain) under discussion was sequenced for a study of Ad26.COV2.S vaccination and SARS-CoV-2 variants. This CDR3 contains 16 residues. The germline CDR1 and CDR2 sequences are SGHAT and FQNNGV. V trimming: 1 base; J trimming: 1 base; junction bases outside the gene matches: 5. This clone was detected only a few times. TCRdb keeps only in-frame clones here, not all; method: immunoSEQ multiplex PCR. The sample has over 110,000 clones; 86% are singletons. The chain is built from TRBV11-2 and TRBJ2-7; TRBD1 aligns across 9 bases. The sample was peripheral blood, taken after recovery from COVID-19. The sequence derives from a human donor who had recovered from COVID-19. The CDR3 here is CASSLVFGTGSYEQYF. CDR3 nucleotides: TGTGCCAGCAGCTTAGTATTCGGGACAGGGTCCTACGAGCAGTACTTC.